These 23 T cell receptor beta chains share one sample of origin, sequenced in a study of early T cells in non-severe SARS-CoV-2 infection. TCRdb redid the calling of the 5' RACE reads with MiXCR, one entry per CDR3 protein. The repertoire has approximately 32,000 distinct CDR3 sequences, more than 4% of them found once; the top ten carry 5.9%. Sequencing input: whole blood. These receptors originate from an adult who was a healthcare worker with PCR-confirmed SARS-CoV-2 infection or an uninfected control (not recorded which).

This chain connects TRBV30 to TRBJ2-7, with D perhaps TRBD1 (7 bases). The CDR3 spans 14 residues. CDR1 is GTSNPN, CDR2 SVGIG, per germline (reference sequence). V was clipped by 4 bases and J by 3 bases, with 16 bases between them. The CDR3 sequence is CAWISGGGGYEQYF. CDR3 bases: TGTGCCTGGATAAGTGGAGGGGGCGGCTACGAGCAGTACTTC. Looking up the rest from reference TRBV30 and TRBJ2-7 gives the full variable domain: SQTIHQWPATLVQPVGSPLSLECTVEGTSNPNLYWYRQAAGRGLQLLFYSVGIGQISSEVPQNLSASRPQDRQFILSSKKLLLSDSGFYLCAWISGGGGYEQYFGPGTRLTVT.

This chain uses TRBV27 with TRBJ2-6; D is possibly TRBD1 or TRBD2 (5 bases each). Trimming pared 4 bases from V and 3 bases from J, leaving 10 bases between. Germline CDR1 MNHEY, CDR2 SMNVEV (reference sequence). The CDR3 has 15 amino acids. The CDR3 nucleotides are TGTGCCAGCAGTTGGGGGAAGGGTGGGGCCAACGTCCTGACTTTC. This translates into CASSWGKGGANVLTF. Looking up the rest from reference TRBV27 and TRBJ2-6 gives the full variable domain: EAQVTQNPRYLITVTGKKLTVTCSQNMNHEYMSWYRQDPGLGLRQIYYSMNVEVTDKGDVPEGYKVSRKEKRNFPLILESPSPNQTSLYFCASSWGKGGANVLTFGAGSRLTVL.

For the CDR3, the DNA is TGTGCCAGCAGCTTAAACAGGCCCGCAGATACGCAGTATTTT. It yields the protein CASSLNRPADTQYF. V and J are TRBV7-2 and TRBJ2-3, with a weak D call TRBD1 (5 bases). The V and J ends lost 2 bases and 4 bases respectively, with 10 bases between them. Germline V gene sequence: CDR1 SGHTA, CDR2 FQGNSA. The CDR3 has 14 amino acids.

This clonotype has ten or more counts. J is TRBJ2-2 and V is TRBV10-1; D not resolved. The CDR3 runs 14 residues. V shed 6 bases and J shed 3 bases, with 11 bases lying between them. Germline V lookup: CDR1 WNHNN, CDR2 SYGVQD (reference sequence). The CDR3 region is CASRRTSDTGELFF. The CDR3 DNA sequence: TGCGCCAGCAGACGGACCAGCGACACCGGGGAGCTGTTTTTT.

The chain carries TRBV7-8 and TRBJ2-6, with TRBD1 matching over 10 bases. CDR3 length equals 17 residues. From germline, CDR1 is SGHVS and CDR2 FQNEAQ. The J segment lost 3 bases and the V segment lost 5 bases, leaving 7 bases of the junction unmatched. DNA for the CDR3: TGTGCCAGCAGCCGCCGGGACAGGGGCCTTGGGGCCAACGTCCTGACTTTC. It codes for CASSRRDRGLGANVLTF.

Ten or more counts support this clonotype. The V gene is TRBV29-1, the J gene TRBJ2-5, with D maybe TRBD1 (6 bases). This CDR3 spans 14 amino acids. The V gene lost 1 base and the J gene lost 2 bases, with 11 bases spanning the gap. Germline lookup yields CDR1 SQVTM and CDR2 ANQGSEA. The CDR3 sequence: CSVEGQQGQETQYF. CDR3 DNA: TGCAGCGTTGAAGGACAACAGGGACAAGAGACCCAGTACTTC.

This clonotype was recorded many times. The rearrangement uses TRBV11-3 and TRBJ2-1; no reliable D call. Germline V gene sequence: CDR1 SGHNT, CDR2 YENEEA. Trimming took off 2 bases at V and 1 base at J, with 15 bases between the two ends. The length of the CDR3 is 17 residues. The CDR3 sequence: CASSLNRPPVSYNEQFF. Here the CDR3 DNA reads TGTGCCAGCAGCTTAAACCGACCCCCCGTTTCCTACAATGAGCAGTTCTTC.

In this sample, this clonotype turned up many times. The rearrangement uses TRBV6-1 and TRBJ1-3; D not resolved. This CDR3 comprises 13 residues. V lost 7 bases and J 4 bases, leaving 11 bases between the germline ends. Germline assignment: CDR1 MNHNS and CDR2 SASEGT. As DNA, the CDR3 is TGTGCCAGCACTCAAGCACCCGGAAACACCATATATTTT. As protein: CASTQAPGNTIYF.

This clonotype showed up many times. The chain is built from TRBV7-9 and TRBJ2-7; 9 bases agree with TRBD1. The germline gives CDR1 SEHNR, CDR2 FQNEAQ (reference sequence). With V trimmed by 4 bases and J by 6 bases, 13 bases remained unmatched. This CDR3 has 16 amino acids. CDR3 DNA sequence: TGTGCCAGCAGCTCTAATCCGGGACAGGGATTGGGCGAGCAGTACTTC. Translated: CASSSNPGQGLGEQYF.

The CDR3 region has the DNA TGTGCCAGCAGCCAAGATGACGGCCTCTATGGCTACACCTTC. Residues: CASSQDDGLYGYTF. This rearrangement joins TRBV3-1 to TRBJ1-2; D remains unclear. This CDR3 contains 14 residues. Germline-derived CDR1 and CDR2 are LGHDT and YNNKEL (reference sequence). V dropped 0 bases and J dropped 4 bases, with 9 bases sitting between them.

There are many counts of this clonotype. CDR3 in DNA: TGCAGCGTGGACGACGGCGGGAACACTGAAGCTTTCTTT. Residues: CSVDDGGNTEAFF. J is TRBJ1-1 and V is TRBV29-1, with D hard to call. The CDR3 contains 13 residues. Germline V gene lookup returns CDR1 SQVTM and CDR2 ANQGSEA. V was cut by 6 bases and J by 1 base, with 12 bases left in between.

This clonotype was found a few times. CDR3 DNA: TGCAGTGCAGAACGCCTCGGTCTAGCGGGGGGATCCTACGAGCAGTACTTC. Translating it yields CSAERLGLAGGSYEQYF. This chain connects TRBV20-1 to TRBJ2-7; 11 positions match TRBD2. With 6 bases clipped from V and 1 base from J, the junction kept 14 bases outside the gene matches. From germline, CDR1 is DFQATT and CDR2 SNEGSKA (reference sequence). The CDR3 runs to 17 residues.

This clonotype was counted ten times or more. The rearrangement links TRBV7-8 to TRBJ2-1; 10 positions agree with TRBD2. CDR3 length equals 14 residues. Germline V gene sequence: CDR1 SGHVS, CDR2 FQNEAQ. With 3 bases clipped from V and 7 bases from J, the junction kept 3 bases outside the gene matches. In nucleotides, the CDR3 is TGTGCCAGCAGCTTCGGACTAGCGGTAAATGAGCAGTTCTTC. It specifies CASSFGLAVNEQFF.

In this sample, this clonotype turned up many times. V and J are TRBV5-4 and TRBJ2-2; 7 nucleotides line up with TRBD1. The V gene's germline CDR1 is SGHNT and CDR2 YYREEE (reference sequence). J was trimmed by 6 bases and V by 5 bases; bases with no gene match: 7. This CDR3 region has 14 residues. Written as DNA, the CDR3 is TGTGCCAGCAGTCACACCCAGGGGGCCGGGGAGCTGTTTTTT. Amino acids: CASSHTQGAGELFF. The full variable domain, with the rest looked up from reference TRBV5-4 and TRBJ2-2, is ETGVTQSPTHLIKTRGQQVTLRCSSQSGHNTVSWYQQALGQGPQFIFQYYREEENGRGNFPPRFSGLQFPNYSSELNVNALELDDSALYLCASSHTQGAGELFFGEGSRLTVL.

This clonotype has just a few counts. This chain links TRBV7-3 with TRBJ2-5; D perhaps matches TRBD2 (6 bases). Germline CDR1 and CDR2: SGHTA and FQGTGA. This CDR3 is 15 amino acids long. V was trimmed by 0 bases and J by 2 bases, leaving 10 bases between them. Here the CDR3 reads CASSLTGGVQETQYF. The CDR3 DNA reads as TGTGCCAGCAGCTTAACGGGGGGTGTACAAGAGACCCAGTACTTC.

This clonotype was seen ten or more times. V is TRBV7-3 and J is TRBJ2-1, with 8 positions matching TRBD2. Trimming at V came to 0 bases and at J to 8 bases, leaving 9 bases not matched to a gene. The germline CDR1 and CDR2 sequences are SGHTA and FQGTGA. The CDR3 loop spans 16 amino acids. CDR3 protein: CASSLTSAGATDEQFF. In nucleotides, the CDR3 is TGTGCCAGCAGCTTAACGTCAGCGGGAGCTACGGATGAGCAGTTCTTC. Combining the CDR3 with reference TRBV7-3 and TRBJ2-1 gives the whole variable domain GAGVSQTPSNKVTEKGKYVELRCDPISGHTALYWYRQSLGQGPEFLIYFQGTGAADDSGLPNDRFFAVRPEGSVSTLKIQRTERGDSAVYLCASSLTSAGATDEQFFGPGTRLTVL.

This clonotype was recorded many times. The chain carries TRBV5-1 and TRBJ2-7; 10 bases align to TRBD2. This CDR3 region has 16 residues. J lost 6 bases, V lost 2 bases, and 11 bases had no gene match. From germline, CDR1 is SGHRS and CDR2 YFSETQ. Written as DNA, the CDR3 is TGCGCCAGCAGCTTCAACAGCGGGAGGGCCATATCCGAGCAGTACTTC. Its translation is CASSFNSGRAISEQYF.

Ten or more counts support this clonotype. V usage is TRBV28 and J usage is TRBJ2-5; 7 nucleotides line up with TRBD2. The V and J ends lost 3 bases and 5 bases, in that order; junction bases with no gene match: 9. Germline V lookup: CDR1 MDHEN, CDR2 SYDVKM. CDR3 length: 15 residues. The CDR3 loop reads CASSLVGGTLETQYF. CDR3 bases: TGTGCCAGCAGTTTGGTCGGGGGGACGTTGGAGACCCAGTACTTC.

This clonotype showed up many times. The chain recombines TRBV9 with TRBJ2-6, with a possible D match to TRBD1 (5 bases). Germline V lookup: CDR1 SGDLS, CDR2 YYNGEE. CDR3 length: 17 residues. V lost 6 bases, J lost 0 bases, and 16 bases lay in between. The CDR3 coding sequence is TGTGCCAGCACCCAAAGGCAGGGCTCCTCTGGGGCCAACGTCCTGACTTTC. It specifies CASTQRQGSSGANVLTF.

DNA of the CDR3: TGTGCCTGGAGTGTGGGACTGAGCACAGATACGCAGTATTTT. Translation: CAWSVGLSTDTQYF. J is TRBJ2-3 and V is TRBV30, with D possibly being TRBD2 (6 bases). CDR1 and CDR2 from the germline V gene are GTSNPN and SVGIG (reference sequence). CDR3 length: 14 residues. The V gene lost 0 bases and the J gene lost 0 bases, with 7 bases spanning the gap.

This clonotype was counted at least ten times. J is TRBJ2-1 and V is TRBV12-3 or TRBV12-4; 7 bases match TRBD2. This CDR3 has 16 residues. Trimming at V came to 6 bases and at J to 1 base, leaving 9 bases not matched to a gene. CDR3 residues: CASSPAGLNSYNEQFF. In nucleotides, the CDR3 is TGTGCCAGCAGCCCAGCGGGACTTAATTCCTACAATGAGCAGTTCTTC.

This clonotype showed up many times. The V call is TRBV27, the J call TRBJ2-7; TRBD1 aligns across 12 bases. The germline gives CDR1 MNHEY, CDR2 SMNVEV (reference sequence). This CDR3 region has 15 residues. V gave up 10 bases and J gave up 7 bases; unmatched junction bases: 14. CDR3 sequence (DNA): TGTGCCACCCAGGGCCGGGACAGGGGGCAAGAAGAGCAGTACTTC. Translation: CATQGRDRGQEEQYF.

This clonotype was recorded many times. The chain is built from TRBV18 and TRBJ1-5; 7 positions agree with TRBD1. V dropped 3 bases and J dropped 5; count of bases not matched to a gene: 10. Germline CDR1 is KGHSH and CDR2 is LQKENI. The CDR3 is 16 residues long. DNA of the CDR3: TGTGCCAGCTCACCCGACAGGGACCAGGGGTATCAGCCCCAGCATTTT. Translated: CASSPDRDQGYQPQHF.